These 29 T cell receptor beta chains came from one sample sequenced in a study of blood T cell repertoires in COVID-19. The protocol was immunoSEQ multiplex PCR, while the TCRdb copy is restricted to in-frame clones and leaves out a portion. The sample consists of some 260,000 clones, about 80% of them appearing once. Sequenced: PBMCs or T cells enriched from blood (not recorded which). All receptors derive from a man aged 25-45 years with acute COVID-19.

The chain has TRBV11-3 and TRBJ2-1; possible D gene TRBD1, 6 bases. Germline CDR1 SGHNT, CDR2 YENEEA. V was pared by 4 bases and J by 8 bases, with 27 bases between. This CDR3 has 18 residues. The CDR3 here is CASSSDLSRGGGGYEQFF. DNA of the CDR3: TGTGCCAGCAGCTCCGACCTAAGCCGAGGGGGTGGCGGCTATGAGCAGTTCTTC.

The chain links TRBV12-3 or TRBV12-4 to TRBJ1-5, with a tentative D call TRBD1 (6 bases). The CDR3 sequence is 13 residues long. Trimming removed 5 bases at V and 7 bases at J, with 12 bases between. The DNA for the CDR3 is TGTGCCAGCAGTCTTGGACAGAACCAGCCCCAGCATTTT. It specifies CASSLGQNQPQHF.

The rearrangement joins TRBV3-1 (or the pseudogene TRBV3-2) to TRBJ1-3, with 7 bases that match TRBD1. V was pared by 5 bases and J by 0 bases, with 10 bases of the junction left unmatched. The CDR3 has 17 amino acids. Germline CDR1 reads LGHDT; CDR2 reads YNNKEL (reference sequence). In nucleotides, the CDR3 is TGTGCCAGCAGCGCCAGACAGGGCTTCCGCTCTGGAAACACCATATATTTT. Residues: CASSARQGFRSGNTIYF.

The table lists this clone with many counts. The chain links TRBV11-2 to TRBJ1-4, with D unclear. Trimming stripped 5 bases from V and 8 bases from J, with 12 bases between. Germline lookup yields CDR1 SGHAT and CDR2 FQNNGV. This CDR3 is 13 amino acids long. The CDR3 sequence: CASSARVGEKLFF. The CDR3 DNA reads TGTGCCAGCAGCGCCCGGGTCGGGGAAAAACTGTTTTTT.

As for this clone: The germline gene is not matched at one end of the junction; a read error may be the cause. The chain uses TRBV18 and TRBJ2-3; 11 bases agree with TRBD2. This CDR3 region has 13 residues. Germline V CDR1 and CDR2: KGHSH, LQKENI. The CDR3 region is CASSQRHGTSGPF. The CDR3 bases are TGTGCCAGCTCACAGCGTCATGGGACTAGCGGTCCTTTT.

This clone was seen a single time. V gene TRBV24-1 combines with J gene TRBJ1-5, with 8 nucleotides matching TRBD1. The germline V gene has CDR1 KGHDR and CDR2 SFDVKD. V shed 4 bases and J 7 bases; nucleotides not matched to a gene: 8. The CDR3 length is 15 residues. In DNA form, the CDR3 reads TGTGCCACCAGTGACCGTCTACAGGGGGACCAGCCCCAGCATTTT. Encoded protein: CATSDRLQGDQPQHF.

A single count supports this clone. The chain carries TRBV15 and TRBJ2-5; TRBD1 agrees at 8 bases. CDR3 size: 13 residues. V dropped 4 bases and J dropped 5; count of bases not matched to a gene: 3. CDR1 and CDR2 (germline): LNHNV, YYDKDF (reference sequence). CDR3 nucleotides: TGTGCCACCAGCAATACAGGGGGGGAGACCCAGTACTTC. It is translated as CATSNTGGETQYF.

This chain uses TRBV3-1 (or the pseudogene TRBV3-2) with TRBJ2-1, with TRBD2 as a possible D gene (6 bases). V was shortened by 0 bases and J by 4 bases, with 16 bases between the two germline ends. Germline V CDR1 and CDR2: LGHDT, YNNKEL (reference sequence). The CDR3 is 17 residues long. As DNA, the CDR3 is TGTGCCAGCAGCCAAGAAGGACGCGGGATGAGGTACAATGAGCAGTTCTTC. As protein: CASSQEGRGMRYNEQFF.

This clone is a singleton in its sample. This chain uses TRBV12-3 or TRBV12-4 with TRBJ1-5; TRBD1 is a possible D gene (5 bases). The CDR3 length is 13 residues. The V end was cut by 6 bases, the J end by 7 bases, with 13 bases between. CDR3 coding DNA: TGTGCCAGCAGAACAGGTTTCGGGCAGCCCCAGCATTTT. This gives the protein CASRTGFGQPQHF.

J is TRBJ2-5 and V is TRBV5-1, with TRBD1 as a possible D gene (6 bases). The CDR3 totals 15 residues. V was trimmed by 4 bases and J by 6 bases, leaving 19 bases between them. Per germline, CDR1 SGHRS and CDR2 YFSETQ. The CDR3, as DNA: TGCGCCAGCAGCCCTACCGTACAGGGTAGGCAGACCCAGTACTTC. This encodes CASSPTVQGRQTQYF.

The rearrangement uses TRBV5-5 and TRBJ1-5, with 8 nucleotides matching TRBD1. Germline lookup yields CDR1 SGHKS and CDR2 YYEKEE (reference sequence). CDR3 length: 14 amino acids. J lost 6 bases, V lost 4 bases, and 6 bases had no gene match. Here the CDR3 DNA reads TGTGCCAGCAGCCCAGGGGGCTATGGTCAGCCCCAGCATTTT. This gives the protein CASSPGGYGQPQHF.

This sequence joins TRBV5-1 and TRBJ1-3; 7 positions match TRBD1. The CDR3 has 13 residues. Germline trimming cut 2 bases from V and 8 bases from J; bases unmatched to any gene: 4. From germline, CDR1 is SGHRS and CDR2 YFSETQ. The CDR3: CASSFRQGDTIYF. For the CDR3, the DNA is TGCGCCAGCAGCTTCAGACAGGGCGACACCATATATTTT. The whole variable domain, filled in from reference TRBV5-1 and TRBJ1-3, reads KAGVTQTPRYLIKTRGQQVTLSCSPISGHRSVSWYQQTPGQGLQFLFEYFSETQRNKGNFPGRFSGRQFSNSRSEMNVSTLELGDSALYLCASSFRQGDTIYFGEGSWLTVV.

The chain is built from TRBV18 and TRBJ1-5; D ambiguous. This CDR3 spans 15 amino acids. CDR1 and CDR2 from the germline V gene are KGHSH and LQKENI. Trimming took off 5 bases at V and 3 bases at J, with 14 bases between the two ends. CDR3 DNA sequence: TGTGCCAGCTCAATTACGTCGGTAAACAATCAGCCCCAGCATTTT. Translating gives CASSITSVNNQPQHF.

The rearrangement links TRBV18 to TRBJ2-1, with 9 bases that match TRBD1. The germline V gene encodes CDR1 KGHSH and CDR2 LQKENI. Unmatched junction bases numbered 6, after V lost 2 bases and J lost 7 bases. The CDR3 spans 15 residues. CDR3 protein: CASSPSRDRGNEQFF. The CDR3 DNA is TGTGCCAGCTCACCATCGCGAGACAGGGGGAATGAGCAGTTCTTC. The variable domain in full, completed from reference TRBV18 and TRBJ2-1, reads NAGVMQNPRHLVRRRGQEARLRCSPMKGHSHVYWYRQLPEEGLKFMVYLQKENIIDESGMPKERFSAEFPKEGPSILRIQQVVRGDSAAYFCASSPSRDRGNEQFFGPGTRLTVL.

This chain links TRBV5-1 with TRBJ1-4; perhaps TRBD1 as D (6 bases). V was pared by 3 bases and J by 7 bases, with 16 bases between. Germline V gene data show CDR1 as SGHRS and CDR2 as YFSETQ. The CDR3 contains 15 residues. CDR3 bases: TGCGCCAGCAGCTCCCGTGGGGGGGCCTTTGAAAAACTGTTTTTT. It yields the protein CASSSRGGAFEKLFF.

As DNA, the CDR3 is TGTGCCAGCACCGCAGGTGCAACTAATGAAAAACTGTTTTTT. Protein product: CASTAGATNEKLFF. V usage is TRBV6-5 and J usage is TRBJ1-4; D ambiguous. V was trimmed by 7 bases and J by 0 bases, leaving 9 bases between them. CDR1 MNHEY and CDR2 SVGAGI come from the germline V gene. This CDR3 has 14 residues.

The CDR3 DNA is TGTGCCAGCAGCCCCGGACTAGCTGATGAGACCCAGTACTTC. Amino acids: CASSPGLADETQYF. The chain links TRBV7-9 to TRBJ2-5; 8 positions match TRBD2. V gave up 5 bases and J gave up 5 bases; unmatched junction bases: 7. CDR3 length: 14 residues. Germline loops: CDR1 SEHNR, CDR2 FQNEAQ (reference sequence).

V is TRBV29-1 and J is TRBJ1-3; tentatively, D is TRBD1 (5 bases). The length of the CDR3 is 14 residues. Germline V gene data show CDR1 as SQVTM and CDR2 as ANQGSEA. Trimming took off 5 bases at V and 2 bases at J, with 13 bases between the two ends. The DNA for the CDR3 is TGCAGCGTTCCCGGGGGGGGTCCTGGAAACACCATATATTTT. It codes for CSVPGGGPGNTIYF.

This clone turned up a few times. V usage is TRBV7-6 and J usage is TRBJ2-2; 7 bases are a match to TRBD2. The CDR3 runs to 16 residues. With 0 bases clipped from V and 1 base from J, the junction kept 2 bases outside the gene matches. The germline V gene encodes CDR1 SGHVS and CDR2 FNYEAQ. The CDR3 is CASSLAGGGNTGELFF. The CDR3 bases are TGTGCCAGCAGCTTAGCGGGCGGGGGGAACACCGGGGAGCTGTTTTTT.

With respect to this clone: This same CDR3 is encoded by further DNA sequences in the sample. V and J are TRBV18 and TRBJ2-7; 14 bases align to TRBD2. The germline V gene encodes CDR1 KGHSH and CDR2 LQKENI. This CDR3 contains 15 residues. Trimming at V came to 3 bases and at J to 4 bases, leaving 2 bases not matched to a gene. In DNA form, the CDR3 reads TGTGCCAGCTCACCGGGGACTAGCGGGAGTTACGAGCAGTACGTC. Its translation: CASSPGTSGSYEQYV.

The gene calls are TRBV5-1 and TRBJ1-1; D possibly corresponds to TRBD1 (5 bases). In germline, CDR1 is SGHRS, CDR2 YFSETQ. CDR3 length: 13 residues. V lost 4 bases and J 8 bases, leaving 15 bases between the germline ends. In DNA form, the CDR3 reads TGCGCCAGCAGCCCCCAGGGAGGGGAGGAAGCTTTCTTT. Its translation is CASSPQGGEEAFF. The full variable domain, with the rest looked up from reference TRBV5-1 and TRBJ1-1, is KAGVTQTPRYLIKTRGQQVTLSCSPISGHRSVSWYQQTPGQGLQFLFEYFSETQRNKGNFPGRFSGRQFSNSRSEMNVSTLELGDSALYLCASSPQGGEEAFFGQGTRLTVV.

The V and J genes are TRBV6-5 and TRBJ1-1; 9 bases fit TRBD1. This CDR3 has 15 residues. After removal of 5 bases from V and 5 bases from J, the junction contained 9 bases not matched to a gene. The germline CDR1 and CDR2 sequences are MNHEY and SVGAGI. CDR3 coding DNA: TGTGCCAGCAGTCGTTCCGGGACAGGGAGGACTGAAGCTTTCTTT. Its protein product is CASSRSGTGRTEAFF.

Worth noting for this clone: Other DNA sequences from this sample encode an identical CDR3 as well. The CDR3 region is CASSYGLAGNTGELFF. CDR3 DNA sequence: TGTGCCAGCAGTTACGGTCTAGCGGGAAACACCGGGGAGCTGTTTTTT. V and J are TRBV6-2 or TRBV6-3 and TRBJ2-2; 9 nucleotides match TRBD2. The germline gives CDR1 MNHEY, CDR2 SVGEGT. After removal of 2 bases from V and 2 bases from J, the junction contained 3 bases not matched to a gene. The CDR3 runs to 16 residues.

The chain links TRBV5-6 to TRBJ1-2; TRBD1 agrees at 10 bases. The CDR3 length is 12 residues. The germline CDR1 and CDR2 sequences are SGHDT and YYEEEE. V trimming: 4 bases; J trimming: 6 bases; junction bases outside the gene matches: 0. CDR3 sequence: CASSDRGHGYTF. As DNA, the CDR3 is TGTGCCAGCAGCGACAGGGGGCATGGCTACACCTTC.

This chain uses TRBV4-3 with TRBJ1-4; no firm D call. The V gene's germline CDR1 is LGHNA and CDR2 YSLEER. The CDR3 totals 16 residues. The germline V and J ends were trimmed by 1 base and 0 bases, with 9 bases remaining between them. CDR3: CASSQGRVATNEKLFF. CDR3 sequence (DNA): TGCGCCAGCAGCCAAGGGAGGGTTGCAACTAATGAAAAACTGTTTTTT.

The chain has TRBV5-4 and TRBJ2-1; perhaps TRBD2 as D (6 bases). The germline gives CDR1 SGHNT, CDR2 YYREEE (reference sequence). V dropped 1 base and J dropped 12 bases, with 14 bases sitting between them. The CDR3 spans 13 residues. The CDR3 DNA reads TGTGCCAGCAGCTTGCGGGATGGGGAGGCGCAGTTCTTC. The encoded protein is CASSLRDGEAQFF. Full variable domain (outside the CDR3, taken from reference TRBV5-4 and TRBJ2-1): ETGVTQSPTHLIKTRGQQVTLRCSSQSGHNTVSWYQQALGQGPQFIFQYYREEENGRGNFPPRFSGLQFPNYSSELNVNALELDDSALYLCASSLRDGEAQFFGPGTRLTVL.

V gene TRBV14 combines with J gene TRBJ2-7; 7 bases map to TRBD1. Germline lookup yields CDR1 SGHDN and CDR2 FVKESK. The CDR3 is 16 amino acids. V was clipped by 2 bases and J by 4 bases; unmatched bases: 11. In DNA, the CDR3 is TGTGCCAGCAGCCAATCTGACAGGGCTAGAAAATACGAGCAGTACGTC. Translation: CASSQSDRARKYEQYV.

The chain has TRBV28 and TRBJ2-7, with TRBD1 matching over 8 bases. Germline trimming cut 5 bases from V and 0 bases from J; bases unmatched to any gene: 6. From germline, CDR1 is MDHEN and CDR2 SYDVKM. CDR3 size: 15 residues. The CDR3 DNA reads TGTGCCAGCAGTCCCACCGGACAGGGCTCCTACGAGCAGTACGTC. It specifies CASSPTGQGSYEQYV.

This chain joins TRBV6-5 and TRBJ2-7, with D perhaps TRBD1 (6 bases). Trimming left V 2 bases short and J 9 bases short, with 14 bases between. The germline V gene has CDR1 MNHEY and CDR2 SVGAGI. This CDR3 is built from 13 residues. The CDR3: CASSYVGHMVQYV. In DNA, the CDR3 is TGTGCCAGCAGTTACGTGGGACATATGGTGCAGTACGTC.